This T cell receptor (beta chain) was identified during a study of cytomegalovirus exposure and HLA in healthy donors. Turning to this clone: The target antigen is unknown.

General study results and limits: Reportedly, fewer N-insertions than the roughly 700-donor mean appeared in an Asian-associated ancestry cluster in a later analysis.

The PCR had 60 Vbeta and 13 Jbeta primers. Assay: immunoSEQ multiplex PCR; the TCRdb copy retains only in-frame clones and omits some. Of some 110,000 clones listed, 60% to 80% were seen once; the top ten hold about 16%. The CDR3 runs to 15 residues. In germline, CDR1 is MNHEY, CDR2 SVGAGI. With 0 bases removed from V and 3 bases from J, the gap between germline ends came to 11 bases. This chain uses TRBV6-5 with TRBJ1-1, with D tentatively TRBD1 (6 bases). Sample: PBMCs. The sequence was obtained from a man aged 45-65 years in good health and CMV-seropositive. CDR3 in amino acids: CASSYSRTVDTEAFF. In nucleotides, the CDR3 is TGTGCCAGCAGTTACTCGAGGACAGTGGACACTGAAGCTTTCTTT.